These 26 T cell receptor beta chains came from one sample sequenced in a study of blood T cell repertoires in COVID-19. Data came from immunoSEQ multiplex PCR; TCRdb stores just in-frame clones and leaves some out. Among around 330,000 clones listed, about 85% were seen once. Sequenced sample: PBMCs or T cells enriched from blood (not recorded which). Receptors were obtained from a woman aged 25 to 39 who had been exposed to COVID-19.

The CDR3 bases are TGTGCCAGCATGGGACTAGCGGGGTCTCGGCAGTACTTC. Translation: CASMGLAGSRQYF. The chain uses TRBV6-5 and TRBJ2-7; TRBD2 agrees at 13 bases. CDR1 is MNHEY and CDR2 is SVGAGI in the germline V gene. The length of the CDR3 is 13 residues. Trimming took 7 bases from V and 9 from J; bases not matched to a gene: 6.

This clone was counted a single time. The chain couples TRBV5-1 to TRBJ1-3; D ambiguous. The CDR3 runs to 16 residues. Trimming took 1 base from V and 4 from J, leaving 15 bases between them. Germline lookup yields CDR1 SGHRS and CDR2 YFSETQ. The CDR3 region has the DNA TGCGCCAGCAGCTTGTTTTCATCGGCGGGGGGAAACACCATATATTTT. The encoded protein is CASSLFSSAGGNTIYF.

The rearrangement links TRBV11-2 to TRBJ1-1, with D maybe TRBD1 (5 bases). V lost 1 base to trimming and J lost 9 bases, with 15 bases between them. Germline V gene data show CDR1 as SGHAT and CDR2 as FQNNGV. This CDR3 is built from 14 residues. DNA for the CDR3: TGTGCCAGCAGCTTAGGGGGGGACCTCGCCAAAGCTTTCTTT. Protein sequence: CASSLGGDLAKAFF.

The chain links TRBV6-5 to TRBJ1-3; D is uncertain. Trimming took off 7 bases at V and 0 bases at J, with 7 bases between the two ends. The germline CDR1 and CDR2 sequences are MNHEY and SVGAGI. CDR3 size: 13 residues. CDR3 residues: CASTRGSGNTIYF. CDR3 nucleotides: TGTGCCAGCACGCGAGGCTCTGGAAACACCATATATTTT.

This chain joins TRBV6-1 and TRBJ2-3; perhaps TRBD1 as D (6 bases). CDR1 and CDR2 (germline): MNHNS, SASEGT. This CDR3 contains 15 residues. Trimming took off 3 bases at V and 4 bases at J, with 14 bases between the two ends. CDR3 in DNA: TGTGCCAGCAGTGATACAGGGAGCAGGGCAGATACGCAGTATTTT. The encoded protein is CASSDTGSRADTQYF.

This chain uses TRBV27 with TRBJ2-7; D is possibly TRBD1 (6 bases). With 5 bases removed from V and 3 bases from J, the gap between germline ends came to 17 bases. Germline CDR1 is MNHEY and CDR2 is SMNVEV (reference sequence). The CDR3 is 15 amino acids. The CDR3 coding sequence is TGTGCCAGCAGTATAATTGGCCGGGACAACTACGAGCAGTACTTC. This encodes CASSIIGRDNYEQYF.

This sequence joins TRBV30 and TRBJ1-1, with 9 nucleotides matching TRBD1. The V gene end was trimmed by 2 bases and the J gene end by 7 bases; junction bases not matched to a gene: 8. This CDR3 spans 14 amino acids. Germline V lookup: CDR1 GTSNPN, CDR2 SVGIG (reference sequence). The CDR3 coding sequence is TGTGCCTGGAGTCGCACAGGGGGCGAAGTTGAAGCTTTCTTT. This encodes CAWSRTGGEVEAFF.

The chain recombines TRBV6-5 with TRBJ2-3; TRBD2 aligns across 12 bases. Trimming removed 7 bases from V and 4 bases from J; junction bases left unmatched: 6. Per germline, CDR1 MNHEY and CDR2 SVGAGI. CDR3 size: 15 residues. The CDR3 sequence is CASTVASGGADTQYF. CDR3 in DNA: TGTGCCAGCACCGTCGCTAGCGGGGGGGCAGATACGCAGTATTTT.

The chain combines TRBV11-3 with TRBJ1-1, with D uncertain. The length of the CDR3 is 13 residues. V lost 2 bases and J 1 base, leaving 5 bases between the germline ends. CDR1 is SGHNT and CDR2 is YENEEA in the germline V gene. The CDR3 here is CASSLMRNTEAFF. CDR3 DNA: TGTGCCAGCAGCTTAATGCGGAACACTGAAGCTTTCTTT.

The sample holds a few counts of this clone. Other DNA sequences in this sample translate to the same CDR3. The CDR3 nucleotides read TGTGCCAGCAGCTTGCCTAGCGCGTACAATGAGCAGTTCTTC. Its protein is CASSLPSAYNEQFF. J is TRBJ2-1 and V is TRBV5-6, with a tentative D call TRBD2 (6 bases). This CDR3 has 14 amino acids. V was cut by 1 base and J by 4 bases, with 9 bases left in between. CDR1 and CDR2 from the germline V gene are SGHDT and YYEEEE.

The genes are TRBV7-8 and TRBJ2-5; TRBD2 aligns across 8 bases. V lost 1 base to trimming and J lost 1 base; unmatched junction nucleotides: 8. This CDR3 spans 17 amino acids. CDR1 and CDR2 from the germline V gene are SGHVS and FQNEAQ. Written as DNA, the CDR3 is TGTGCCAGCAGCTTAGATGCGGATAGCGGGGCCCAAGAGACCCAGTACTTC. This translates into CASSLDADSGAQETQYF.

The V call is TRBV2, the J call TRBJ2-5, with D possibly being TRBD2 (6 bases). Germline-derived CDR1 and CDR2 are SNHLY and FYNNEI. Trimming removed 7 bases from V and 2 bases from J, with 14 bases in between. This CDR3 has 14 amino acids. Written as DNA, the CDR3 is TGTGCCAGCAAGAAGGAGCGGGTGCAAGAGACCCAGTACTTC. This sequence encodes CASKKERVQETQYF. Drawing the rest from reference TRBV2 and TRBJ2-5, the complete variable domain is EPEVTQTPSHQVTQMGQEVILRCVPISNHLYFYWYRQILGQKVEFLVSFYNNEISEKSEIFDDQFSVERPDGSNFTLKIRSTKLEDSAMYFCASKKERVQETQYFGPGTRLLVL.

The chain carries TRBV11-3 and TRBJ2-2; 9 bases align to TRBD1. This CDR3 contains 18 residues. Trimming removed 5 bases from V and 5 bases from J; junction bases left unmatched: 15. Germline values: CDR1 SGHNT, CDR2 YENEEA. The CDR3 sequence: CASSASVLGTGRTGELFF. CDR3 in DNA: TGTGCCAGCAGCGCGTCTGTATTGGGGACAGGGAGGACCGGGGAGCTGTTTTTT.

This chain links TRBV7-2 with TRBJ1-1, with D possibly matching TRBD1 (6 bases). Germline V gene lookup returns CDR1 SGHTA and CDR2 FQGNSA. Trimming cost V 2 bases and J 1 base, with 11 bases left between them. The length of the CDR3 is 15 residues. Here the CDR3 reads CASSLRGGTNTEAFF. CDR3 coding DNA: TGTGCCAGCAGCTTAAGGGGGGGGACGAACACTGAAGCTTTCTTT.

In nucleotides, the CDR3 is TGTGCCAGCAGTGATCCGGGACAGGGAAATTCACCCCTCCACTTT. The encoded protein is CASSDPGQGNSPLHF. The gene calls are TRBV6-1 and TRBJ1-6, with 9 bases lining up with TRBD1. Trimming at V came to 3 bases and at J to 7 bases, leaving 4 bases not matched to a gene. Germline lookup yields CDR1 MNHNS and CDR2 SASEGT. The CDR3 runs 15 residues.

Here the CDR3 reads CASSSAAGGNQPQHF. The CDR3 DNA follows: TGTGCCAGCAGTTCTGCGGCCGGAGGGAATCAGCCCCAGCATTTT. This chain uses TRBV28 with TRBJ1-5; D gene unclear. The germline V and J ends were trimmed by 4 bases and 4 bases, with 14 bases remaining between them. In germline, CDR1 is MDHEN, CDR2 SYDVKM. The CDR3 contains 15 residues.

This clone was seen more than once but under ten times. The chain employs TRBV27 and TRBJ2-1, with 9 bases fitting TRBD2. This CDR3 is 16 amino acids long. Germline V lookup: CDR1 MNHEY, CDR2 SMNVEV (reference sequence). J lost 8 bases, V lost 2 bases, and 10 bases had no gene match. For the CDR3, the DNA is TGTGCCAGCAGTTTAGAGGGCGGGAGGGCCGGCGATGAGCAGTTCTTC. Its translation: CASSLEGGRAGDEQFF.

The chain is built from TRBV12-3 or TRBV12-4 and TRBJ1-5; no definite D call. V was shortened by 3 bases and J by 5 bases, with 5 bases between the two germline ends. The CDR3 extends over 12 amino acids. The CDR3 region is CASSLSDQPQHF. The CDR3 DNA reads as TGTGCCAGCAGTTTGAGCGATCAGCCCCAGCATTTT.

This clone was recorded a few times. The V gene is TRBV5-1, the J gene TRBJ2-3; 7 bases are shared with TRBD2. Germline V gene lookup returns CDR1 SGHRS and CDR2 YFSETQ. With V trimmed by 2 bases and J by 0 bases, 12 bases remained unmatched. The CDR3 totals 18 residues. The DNA for the CDR3 is TGCGCCAGCAGCTTTAGACTAGCTTTGACCTCTAGCACAGATACGCAGTATTTT. Amino acid sequence: CASSFRLALTSSTDTQYF.

The table lists this clone with a count of one. The rearrangement joins TRBV5-1 to TRBJ1-2; 7 bases fit TRBD1. This CDR3 contains 14 residues. V dropped 3 bases and J dropped 2; count of bases not matched to a gene: 4. Germline assignment: CDR1 SGHRS and CDR2 YFSETQ. DNA of the CDR3: TGCGCCAGCAGCTCGGGACAGCCAAACTATGGCTACACCTTC. The encoded protein is CASSSGQPNYGYTF.

This clone was counted a few times. The V gene is TRBV30, the J gene TRBJ1-1, with a tentative D call TRBD1 (5 bases). Germline CDR1 GTSNPN, CDR2 SVGIG (reference sequence). Deletions cut 0 bases from V and 9 bases from J, with 14 bases between. CDR3 size: 13 residues. The CDR3 is CAWSVRGLNKAFF. CDR3 bases: TGTGCCTGGAGTGTAAGGGGATTAAATAAAGCTTTCTTT.

The chain links TRBV10-2 to TRBJ2-2; the match to TRBD1 covers 9 bases. Trimming at V came to 3 bases and at J to 3 bases, leaving 17 bases not matched to a gene. The CDR3 is 20 residues long. Germline CDR1 and CDR2: WSHSY and SAAADI. The CDR3 region has the DNA TGCGCCAGCAGTGATCACAGAATGGACAGGGGCTGGCATTACACCGGGGAGCTGTTTTTT. This sequence encodes CASSDHRMDRGWHYTGELFF.

This rearrangement joins TRBV10-2 to TRBJ1-2, with 8 bases aligning to TRBD1. Trimming at V came to 0 bases and at J to 5 bases, leaving 5 bases not matched to a gene. Germline CDR1 WSHSY, CDR2 SAAADI. This CDR3 has 15 residues. The CDR3 is CASSESGRGLYGYTF. The CDR3 DNA reads as TGCGCCAGCAGTGAGTCGGGCAGGGGGCTTTATGGCTACACCTTC.

The V gene is TRBV12-3 or TRBV12-4, the J gene TRBJ1-4; D is possibly TRBD1 (5 bases). V was shortened by 5 bases and J by 8 bases, with 12 bases between the two germline ends. CDR3 size: 13 residues. CDR3 protein: CASSQGSKEKLFF. The CDR3 DNA follows: TGTGCCAGCAGTCAGGGTTCGAAGGAAAAACTGTTTTTT.

V and J are TRBV15 and TRBJ1-2; 7 bases match TRBD1. Germline V gene sequence: CDR1 LNHNV, CDR2 YYDKDF (reference sequence). V dropped 1 base and J dropped 7; count of bases not matched to a gene: 6. The CDR3 length is 14 residues. CDR3 amino acids: CATSRGQGGGGYTF. The CDR3, as DNA: TGTGCCACCAGCAGAGGACAGGGAGGTGGTGGCTACACCTTC.

The chain joins TRBV19 to TRBJ1-1; D may be TRBD1 (6 bases). The V end lost 5 bases, the J end lost 4 bases, and 20 bases lay between the germline ends. The CDR3 is made up of 16 amino acids. Germline CDR1 LNHDA, CDR2 SQIVND (reference sequence). The CDR3 region has the DNA TGTGCCAGTAGTCCGCGTGGGATCGGGGGGGCCACTGAAGCTTTCTTT. It codes for CASSPRGIGGATEAFF.